This T cell receptor (beta chain) comes out of a study of blood T cell repertoires in COVID-19. V was clipped by 2 bases and J by 4 bases, with 8 bases between them. CDR3 length equals 13 residues. CDR1 MNHEY and CDR2 SVGAGI come from the germline V gene. Produced via immunoSEQ multiplex PCR; TCRdb's table is partial and in-frame only. Of around 300,000 clones detected, approximately 85% appear once; the ten largest clones hold 6% to 9%. This clone was counted only a few times. The chain couples TRBV6-5 to TRBJ1-2, with D uncertain. The sequencing sample was made of peripheral blood. This TCR came from a human donor in a cohort sampled during active COVID-19. Here the CDR3 DNA reads TGTGCCAGCAGTTACACAGCCCTCTATGGCTACACCTTC. Protein product: CASSYTALYGYTF.